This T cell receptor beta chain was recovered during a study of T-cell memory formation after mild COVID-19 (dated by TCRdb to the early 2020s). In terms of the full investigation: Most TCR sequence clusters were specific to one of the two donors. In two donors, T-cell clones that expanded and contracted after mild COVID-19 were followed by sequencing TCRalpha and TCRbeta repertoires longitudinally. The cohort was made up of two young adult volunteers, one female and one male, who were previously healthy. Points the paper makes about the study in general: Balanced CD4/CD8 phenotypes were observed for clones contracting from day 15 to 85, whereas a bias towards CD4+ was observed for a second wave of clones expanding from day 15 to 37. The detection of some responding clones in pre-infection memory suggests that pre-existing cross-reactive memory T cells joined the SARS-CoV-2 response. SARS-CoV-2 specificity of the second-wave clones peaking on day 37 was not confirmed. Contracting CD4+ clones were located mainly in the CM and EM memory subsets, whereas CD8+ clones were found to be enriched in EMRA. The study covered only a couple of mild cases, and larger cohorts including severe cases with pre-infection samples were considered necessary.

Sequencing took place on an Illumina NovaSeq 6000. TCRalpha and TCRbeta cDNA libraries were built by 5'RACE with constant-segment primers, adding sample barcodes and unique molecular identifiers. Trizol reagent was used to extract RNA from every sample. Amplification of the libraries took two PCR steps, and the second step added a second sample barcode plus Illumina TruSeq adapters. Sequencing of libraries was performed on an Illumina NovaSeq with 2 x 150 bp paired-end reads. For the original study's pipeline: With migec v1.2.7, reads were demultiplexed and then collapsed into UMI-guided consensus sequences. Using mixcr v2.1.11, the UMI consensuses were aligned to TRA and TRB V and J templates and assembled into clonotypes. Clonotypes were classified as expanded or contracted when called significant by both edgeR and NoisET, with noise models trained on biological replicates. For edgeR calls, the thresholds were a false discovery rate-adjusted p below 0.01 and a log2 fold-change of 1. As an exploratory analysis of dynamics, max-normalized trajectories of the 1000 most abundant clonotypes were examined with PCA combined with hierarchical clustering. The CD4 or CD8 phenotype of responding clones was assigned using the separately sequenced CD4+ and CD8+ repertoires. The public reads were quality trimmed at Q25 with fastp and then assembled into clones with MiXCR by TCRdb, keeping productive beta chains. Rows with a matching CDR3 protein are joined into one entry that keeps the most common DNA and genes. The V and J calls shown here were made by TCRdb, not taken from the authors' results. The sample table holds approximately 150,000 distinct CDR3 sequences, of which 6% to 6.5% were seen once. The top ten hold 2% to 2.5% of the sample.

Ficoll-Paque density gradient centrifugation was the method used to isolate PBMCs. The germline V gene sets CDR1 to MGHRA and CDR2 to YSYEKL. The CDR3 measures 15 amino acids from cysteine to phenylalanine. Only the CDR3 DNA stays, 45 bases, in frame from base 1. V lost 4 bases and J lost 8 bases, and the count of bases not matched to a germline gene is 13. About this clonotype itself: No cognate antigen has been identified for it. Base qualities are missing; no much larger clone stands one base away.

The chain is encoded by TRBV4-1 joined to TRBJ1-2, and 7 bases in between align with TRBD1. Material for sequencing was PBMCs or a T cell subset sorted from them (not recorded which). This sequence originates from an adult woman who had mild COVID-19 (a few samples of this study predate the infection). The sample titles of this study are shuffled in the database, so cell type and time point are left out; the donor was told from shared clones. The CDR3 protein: CASSPKDRQGRGYTF. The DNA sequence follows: TGCGCCAGCAGCCCGAAGGACAGACAGGGAAGGGGCTACACCTTC.